The 19 T cell receptor beta chains below were found in one sample sequenced in a study of blood T cells in healthy people across ages (dated by TCRdb to about 2015). To prepare the library, 5' RACE was applied. The sequencer listed for this sample is Illumina HiSeq 2500. A second PCR of roughly 7 to 11 cycles was performed with a sample-barcoded 5' primer and a J-beta primer mix. In TCRdb, the public reads were trimmed at Q25 with fastp and aligned with MiXCR, with productive beta chains retained. Every distinct CDR3 protein forms one entry, paired with its most common genes and DNA. The sample data list about 620,000 distinct CDR3 sequences, and around 21% of these were observed just once. The top ten hold roughly 3.9% of the sample. Specimen: blood. The source of these receptors is a man in his sixties or seventies in good health.

The V and J genes are TRBV20-1 and TRBJ2-1; D gene ambiguous. The DNA matches TRBJ2-5 better at its end, which makes the J call doubtful. The V gene's germline CDR1 is DFQATT and CDR2 SNEGSKA (reference sequence). The CDR3 runs 14 residues. Written as DNA, the CDR3 is TGCAGTGCTCCCCTGTCTAGGGTTGGGGAGACCCAGTACTTC. Translated: CSAPLSRVGETQYF.

The J gene is TRBJ2-1, the V gene TRBV3-1, with 7 positions matching TRBD2. The ends lost 0 bases at V and 1 base at J; junction bases unmatched: 9. Germline assignment: CDR1 LGHDT and CDR2 YNNKEL (reference sequence). CDR3 length equals 18 residues. The CDR3 here is CASSQDRGEGSSYNEQFF. CDR3 sequence (DNA): TGTGCCAGCAGCCAAGATCGGGGGGAGGGCTCGTCCTACAATGAGCAGTTCTTC.

The V call is TRBV20-1, the J call TRBJ1-2; tentatively, D is TRBD1 (6 bases). The ends were cut back, 2 bases at V and 2 bases at J, with 12 bases in the middle. The CDR3 length is 14 residues. The germline V gene encodes CDR1 DFQATT and CDR2 SNEGSKA (reference sequence). CDR3 in DNA: TGCAGTGCTAGAACAGGGAGAGGGAACTATGGCTACACCTTC. Protein sequence: CSARTGRGNYGYTF.

The chain joins TRBV25-1 to TRBJ2-4; a possible D gene is TRBD1 (5 bases). Per the germline V gene, CDR1 is MGHDK and CDR2 is SYGVNS. V lost 0 bases, J lost 6 bases, and 12 bases lay in between. The CDR3 extends over 15 amino acids. This CDR3 reads CASSEYSQGRNIQYF. The CDR3 coding sequence is TGTGCCAGCAGTGAATACTCCCAGGGTAGAAACATTCAGTACTTC.

The chain joins TRBV4-2 to TRBJ2-5; 8 bases map to TRBD1. The ends lost 3 bases at V and 2 bases at J; junction bases unmatched: 8. The CDR3 sequence is 16 residues long. Germline V gene sequence: CDR1 LGHNA, CDR2 YNFKEQ. DNA for the CDR3: TGTGCCAGCAGCCAGGACCCAGGGGGCACACAAGAGACCCAGTACTTC. It yields the protein CASSQDPGGTQETQYF.

This clonotype was recorded a few times. The chain carries TRBV20-1 and TRBJ1-6; D not certain. This CDR3 has 13 amino acids. Deletions cut 1 base from V and 7 bases from J, with 8 bases between. Germline V CDR1 and CDR2: DFQATT, SNEGSKA (reference sequence). The CDR3, as DNA: TGCAGTGCTAGAGCGGGTACGAATTCACCCCTCCACTTT. This gives the protein CSARAGTNSPLHF.

Only a few counts were recorded for this clonotype. The rearrangement links TRBV12-3 or TRBV12-4 to TRBJ2-1, with 12 bases aligning to TRBD2. The CDR3 loop spans 15 amino acids. V lost 7 bases and J lost 6; bases outside the gene matches: 7. Here the CDR3 DNA reads TGTGCCAGCAAGCGACTAGCGGGGGAAAGCAATGAGCAGTTCTTC. This codes for CASKRLAGESNEQFF.

The chain has TRBV20-1 and TRBJ2-3; 10 positions match TRBD2. CDR3 length equals 15 residues. After removal of 3 bases from V and 1 base from J, the junction contained 4 bases not matched to a gene. CDR1 DFQATT and CDR2 SNEGSKA come from the germline V gene (reference sequence). The DNA of the CDR3 is TGCAGTGCTAGCTGTGGACTAGCGGGCACAGATACGCAGTATTTT. Translation gives CSASCGLAGTDTQYF.

About this clonotype itself: One junction end does not reproduce the germline sequence, and a read error may be involved. V and J are TRBV20-1 and TRBJ2-7; TRBD2 aligns across 10 bases. The CDR3 is 17 amino acids. Germline assignment: CDR1 DFQATT and CDR2 SNEGSKA (reference sequence). The DNA for the CDR3 is TGCGGTGCTAGAGATACGCTAGCGGGAGTTCCGTCGGGAGAGCAGTACTTC. Translated: CGARDTLAGVPSGEQYF.

The chain is built from TRBV14 and TRBJ1-1; 7 bases line up with TRBD1. Germline CDR1 and CDR2: SGHDN and FVKESK. The CDR3 consists of 13 residues. Trimming took 2 bases from V and 11 from J; bases not matched to a gene: 8. The CDR3 bases are TGTGCCAGCAGCCAACATATAACAGGGGATGCTTTCTTT. Protein product: CASSQHITGDAFF.

This clonotype was counted ten times or more. This chain joins TRBV29-1 and TRBJ2-5; 9 bases line up with TRBD1. Germline V lookup: CDR1 SQVTM, CDR2 ANQGSEA. The CDR3 is 13 residues long. The V segment lost 6 bases and the J segment 5 bases; nucleotides outside the gene matches: 7. CDR3 sequence: CSVNRGQVETQYF. CDR3 in DNA: TGCAGCGTCAACAGGGGGCAGGTCGAGACCCAGTACTTC.

This clonotype was seen a few times. The chain uses TRBV9 and TRBJ2-5; no firm D call. Deletions cut 4 bases from V and 0 bases from J, with 10 bases between. The CDR3 is 14 amino acids. CDR1 is SGDLS, CDR2 YYNGEE, per germline. CDR3 sequence: CASSPPGYQETQYF. Here the CDR3 DNA reads TGTGCCAGCAGCCCCCCCGGGTACCAAGAGACCCAGTACTTC.

This clonotype was seen a few times. The V call is TRBV18, the J call TRBJ2-1; D is undetermined. Trimming shortened V by 3 bases and J by 4 bases, and 7 bases separated the two germline ends. CDR1 is KGHSH, CDR2 LQKENI, per germline. The CDR3 loop spans 13 amino acids. The CDR3 spells CASSPEQYNEQFF. In DNA, the CDR3 is TGTGCCAGCTCACCCGAGCAATACAATGAGCAGTTCTTC.

As for this clonotype: One end of the junction does not line up with germline, which may come from a read error. The genes are TRBV20-1 and TRBJ2-2, with 7 bases lining up with TRBD1. This CDR3 comprises 13 residues. Germline V gene data show CDR1 as DFQATT and CDR2 as SNEGSKA (reference sequence). The CDR3 is CSATQGNTGELLF. As DNA, the CDR3 is TGCAGTGCTACACAGGGGAACACCGGGGAGCTGTTGTTT.

This clonotype was seen a handful of times. The chain uses TRBV27 and TRBJ1-6, with 7 positions matching TRBD1. The length of the CDR3 is 16 residues. Germline trimming cut 5 bases from V and 2 bases from J; bases unmatched to any gene: 6. CDR1 and CDR2 from the germline V gene are MNHEY and SMNVEV (reference sequence). CDR3 nucleotides: TGTGCCAGCAGTCCTAGACAGGGAACCTATAATTCACCCCTCCACTTT. The encoded protein is CASSPRQGTYNSPLHF.

This chain connects TRBV7-2 to TRBJ2-2; 11 bases align to TRBD2. Unmatched junction bases numbered 6, after V lost 5 bases and J lost 4 bases. The germline V gene has CDR1 SGHTA and CDR2 FQGNSA. The CDR3 loop spans 16 amino acids. The CDR3 sequence is CASSLSGRASTGELFF. CDR3 bases: TGTGCCAGCAGCCTTAGCGGGAGGGCCTCCACCGGGGAGCTGTTTTTT.

The chain recombines TRBV27 with TRBJ1-6; 10 bases are a match to TRBD1. This CDR3 spans 16 amino acids. CDR1 and CDR2 from the germline V gene are MNHEY and SMNVEV (reference sequence). J lost 4 bases, V lost 5 bases, and 5 bases had no gene match. CDR3 sequence: CASSAGQGMYNSPLHF. CDR3 coding DNA: TGTGCCAGCAGTGCGGGACAGGGGATGTATAATTCACCCCTCCACTTT.

In regard to this clonotype: Likely a read error: the CDR3 ends without its conserved phenylalanine or tryptophan. The rearrangement links TRBV20-1 to TRBJ1-4, with D possibly being TRBD1 (6 bases). Per the germline V gene, CDR1 is DFQATT and CDR2 is SNEGSKA (reference sequence). The CDR3 is made up of 15 amino acids. V was shortened by 0 bases and J by 7 bases, with 15 bases between the two germline ends. The CDR3 reads CSARDPTGMGEKLFS. CDR3 coding DNA: TGCAGTGCTAGAGATCCCACAGGGATGGGTGAAAAACTGTTTTCT.

This chain connects TRBV20-1 to TRBJ2-7; 8 nucleotides match TRBD1. CDR1 DFQATT and CDR2 SNEGSKA come from the germline V gene (reference sequence). This CDR3 region has 14 residues. CDR3 nucleotides: TGCAGCGCCAAGCCAGGGGGCGCGAAATCCGAGCAGTACTTC. Translation gives CSAKPGGAKSEQYF.